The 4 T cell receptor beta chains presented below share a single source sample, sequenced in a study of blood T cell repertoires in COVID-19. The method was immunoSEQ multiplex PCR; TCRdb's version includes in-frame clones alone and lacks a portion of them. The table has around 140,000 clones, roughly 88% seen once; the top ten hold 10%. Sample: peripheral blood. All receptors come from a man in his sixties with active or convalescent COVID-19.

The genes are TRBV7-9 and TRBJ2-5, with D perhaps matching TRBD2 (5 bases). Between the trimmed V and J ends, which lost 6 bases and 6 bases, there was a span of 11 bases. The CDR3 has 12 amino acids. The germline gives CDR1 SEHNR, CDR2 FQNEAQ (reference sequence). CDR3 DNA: TGTGCCAGCAGTGGACTTTCAAAGACCCAGTACTTC. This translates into CASSGLSKTQYF.

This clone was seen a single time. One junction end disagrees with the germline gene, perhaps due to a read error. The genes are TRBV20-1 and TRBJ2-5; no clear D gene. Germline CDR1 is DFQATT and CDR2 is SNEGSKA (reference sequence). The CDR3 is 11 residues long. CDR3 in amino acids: CSASVKETQYF. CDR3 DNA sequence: TGCAGTGCTAGCGTGAAAGAGACTCAGTACTTC.

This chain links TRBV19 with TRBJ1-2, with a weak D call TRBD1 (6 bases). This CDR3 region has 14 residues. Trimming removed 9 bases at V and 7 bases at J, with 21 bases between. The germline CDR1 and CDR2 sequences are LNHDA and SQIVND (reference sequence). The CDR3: CASHRDTGLGGYTF. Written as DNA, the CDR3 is TGTGCCAGCCACCGGGACACAGGTCTTGGTGGCTACACCTTC.

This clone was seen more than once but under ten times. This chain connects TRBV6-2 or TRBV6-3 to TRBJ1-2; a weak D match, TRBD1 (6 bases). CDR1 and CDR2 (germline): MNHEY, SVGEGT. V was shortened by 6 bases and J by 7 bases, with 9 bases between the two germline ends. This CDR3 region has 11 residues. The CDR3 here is CASSNRVGYTF. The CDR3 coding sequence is TGTGCCAGCAGCAACAGGGTTGGCTACACCTTC.